This entry lists 7 T cell receptor beta chains sequenced from one sample in a study of identical twins. From the 5' RACE reads, TCRdb called clonotypes with MiXCR, one entry per CDR3 protein. The table records 400,000 to 500,000 distinct CDR3 sequences, more than 13% of them present only once. The data also belong to a second study, concerning yellow fever vaccine responses in identical twins.

Material for sequencing was CD4+ T cells sorted from blood. The source of these receptors is a woman aged 18-35 years in good health.

There are a few counts of this clonotype. The chain employs TRBV5-4 and TRBJ2-5; D is perhaps TRBD1 (6 bases). The V end was cut by 3 bases, the J end by 5 bases, with 11 bases between. CDR3 size: 13 residues. Looked up from germline, CDR1 is SGHNT and CDR2 is YYREEE (reference sequence). The chain's CDR3 is CASSSQTGETQYF. DNA for the CDR3: TGTGCCAGCAGCTCACAAACAGGGGAGACCCAGTACTTC.

V gene TRBV3-1 combines with J gene TRBJ1-5; no clear D. With 1 base removed from V and 5 bases from J, the gap between germline ends came to 6 bases. The CDR3 spans 13 residues. Per the germline V gene, CDR1 is LGHDT and CDR2 is YNNKEL (reference sequence). CDR3 DNA: TGTGCCAGCAGCCAAGGCCGAGATCAGCCCCAGCATTTT. This encodes CASSQGRDQPQHF.

This chain connects TRBV7-9 to TRBJ2-1; no clear D gene. The germline gives CDR1 SEHNR, CDR2 FQNEAQ (reference sequence). The CDR3 length is 14 residues. V lost 3 bases to trimming and J lost 4 bases, with 10 bases between them. CDR3 loop: CASSFSRSYNEQFF. DNA for the CDR3: TGTGCCAGCAGCTTTTCTCGGAGTTACAATGAGCAGTTCTTC.

This clonotype was seen a handful of times. V is TRBV11-2 and J is TRBJ2-7; 9 bases align to TRBD1. Losses at the gene ends were 3 bases for V and 5 bases for J; bases not matched to a gene: 5. Germline CDR1 SGHAT, CDR2 FQNNGV. CDR3 size: 14 residues. Here the CDR3 reads CASSFTGGSHEQYF. For the CDR3, the DNA is TGTGCCAGCAGCTTTACAGGGGGCAGCCACGAGCAGTACTTC.

J is TRBJ2-5 and V is TRBV7-2, with D unclear. V lost 5 bases to trimming and J lost 4 bases, with 17 bases between them. Germline values: CDR1 SGHTA, CDR2 FQGNSA. There are 15 residues in the CDR3. This CDR3 is CASSATARIRETQYF. CDR3 sequence (DNA): TGTGCCAGCAGCGCTACGGCCAGGATCCGAGAGACCCAGTACTTC.

The chain has TRBV7-9 and TRBJ2-2, with 7 bases matching TRBD1. CDR1 is SEHNR and CDR2 is FQNEAQ in the germline V gene (reference sequence). The CDR3 contains 15 residues. V was pared by 2 bases and J by 7 bases, with 7 bases of the junction left unmatched. Written as DNA, the CDR3 is TGTGCCAGCAGCTTACTTGACAGGGCGGTCGGGGAGCTGTTTTTT. This sequence encodes CASSLLDRAVGELFF.

The chain is built from TRBV4-3 and TRBJ2-7; 7 bases match TRBD2. Germline V gives CDR1 LGHNA, CDR2 YSLEER. The CDR3 totals 13 residues. V gave up 3 bases and J gave up 7 bases; unmatched junction bases: 6. Here the CDR3 DNA reads TGCGCCAGCAGCCAGAGGGAGGGAGAGGAGCAGTACTTC. This codes for CASSQREGEEQYF.